The subject of this entry is one TCR beta chain. Its antigen is undetermined. This sample is part of a study of OX40 agonist ivuxolimab in advanced cancers. Overall study findings and caveats: Clones of CD4+ and CD8+ blood T cells grew by week 6 at doses of 0.1 to 3.0 mg/kg.

Only in-frame clones appear in the TCRdb table, and some are missing; sequencing was by immunoSEQ multiplex PCR. The profile shows 80,000 to 100,000 clones, approximately 90% of them singletons. Germline CDR1 LNHDA, CDR2 SQIVND (reference sequence). Trimming removed 4 bases at V and 10 bases at J, with 11 bases between. This CDR3 comprises 12 residues. Here the sequenced sample was CD4+ or CD8+ T cells sorted from blood, taken in a trial of the OX40 agonist ivuxolimab. The chain couples TRBV19 to TRBJ1-5; TRBD1 might be the D (6 bases). This clonotype originated in an adult with an advanced solid tumor such as melanoma, head and neck, liver or kidney cancer. CDR3 residues: CASSRQGGPQHF. DNA for the CDR3: TGTGCCAGTAGTAGGCAAGGGGGACCCCAGCATTTT.